Sequencing of this T cell receptor beta chain was carried out in a study of identical twins. Study-wide results and caveats: Out-of-frame sharing of TCR alpha in monozygotic twins was underestimated by models. Beta out-of-frame sequences displayed a weaker excess of sharing between twins. For cord blood, abundant beta clonotypes had fewer insertions, unlike memory repertoires, which showed none.

This clonotype was recorded at least ten times. Its specificity is unknown. A universal primer site was created by template switching, with the cDNA bearing unique molecular identifiers. A single record per CDR3 protein comes from TCRdb applying MiXCR to the 5' RACE reads. Of under 350,000 distinct CDR3 sequences listed, 9.5% are singletons. The CDR3 loop spans 11 amino acids. Germline-derived CDR1 and CDR2 are MDHEN and SYDVKM. Trimming removed 3 bases at V and 7 bases at J, with 4 bases between. The data also belong to a second study, concerning yellow fever vaccine responses in identical twins.

V gene TRBV28 combines with J gene TRBJ2-1, with D unresolved. Sequenced sample: CD8+ T cells sorted from blood. This TCR came from a woman aged 18-35 years in good health. CDR3 nucleotide sequence: TGTGCCAGCAGTTTTATAAATGAGCAGTTCTTC. Protein: CASSFINEQFF.